Listed here are 17 T cell receptor beta chains from one sample, sequenced in a study of T-cell reconstitution after alpha-beta-depleted transplantation in children. Unique molecular identifiers were built into the TCRbeta library. TCRdb itself ran the PCR reads through MiXCR, one entry per CDR3 protein. The data show a few hundred thousand distinct CDR3 sequences, approximately 9.6% seen once. This specimen was PBMCs from the stem cell graft donor, taken from the stem cell graft. The receptor source for this set is a human donor who donated a stem cell graft to a child with SCID.

The sample holds a few counts of this clonotype. CDR3 residues: CASSQVTSRGIETQYF. The CDR3 nucleotides are TGTGCCAGCAGCCAGGTAACCTCCCGTGGTATAGAGACCCAGTACTTC. This sequence joins TRBV4-2 and TRBJ2-5; D unresolved. The CDR3 has 16 residues. Germline CDR1 is LGHNA and CDR2 is YNFKEQ. V was pared by 3 bases and J by 4 bases, with 18 bases between.

There are a few counts of this clonotype. The chain joins TRBV12-3 or TRBV12-4 to TRBJ1-2, with 7 nucleotides matching TRBD1. This CDR3 spans 12 amino acids. V trimming: 5 bases; J trimming: 10 bases; junction bases outside the gene matches: 7. This chain's CDR3 is CASSIGQVAYTF. The CDR3 coding sequence is TGTGCCAGCAGTATCGGACAGGTTGCCTACACCTTC.

There are many counts of this clonotype. V usage is TRBV9 and J usage is TRBJ2-1; D tentatively reads TRBD1 or TRBD2 (5 bases each). With 3 bases removed from V and 9 bases from J, the gap between germline ends came to 13 bases. CDR1 and CDR2 (germline): SGDLS, YYNGEE. The CDR3 contains 13 residues. CDR3 coding DNA: TGTGCCAGCAGCGGGGACGGGCGTATTGAGCAGTTCTTC. It encodes CASSGDGRIEQFF.

This clonotype was observed a few times. The junction departs from the called germline gene at one end, perhaps through a read error. The V call is TRBV3-1, the J call TRBJ1-2; D remains unclear. The CDR3 has 14 amino acids. Germline CDR1 reads LGHDT; CDR2 reads YNNKEL (reference sequence). CDR3 in DNA: TGTGCCAGCAGCCCTGATCGAGTGCAGGTGCACCACAACTTC. The encoded protein is CASSPDRVQVHHNF.

The table lists this clonotype with a few counts. The chain has TRBV5-1 and TRBJ1-6, with D hard to call. The V end was cut by 0 bases, the J end by 8 bases, with 12 bases between. The length of the CDR3 is 15 residues. CDR1 SGHRS and CDR2 YFSETQ come from the germline V gene. CDR3 protein: CASSLEGSKDSPLHF. The DNA for the CDR3 is TGCGCCAGCAGCTTGGAGGGCTCCAAGGATTCACCCCTCCACTTT.

The chain has TRBV5-1 and TRBJ2-5, with D possibly being TRBD1 (6 bases). The CDR3 extends over 13 amino acids. CDR1 SGHRS and CDR2 YFSETQ come from the germline V gene. Trimming shortened V by 5 bases and J by 0 bases, and 8 bases separated the two germline ends. CDR3 sequence (DNA): TGCGCCAGCAGACAGGGACACCAAGAGACCCAGTACTTC. Its protein is CASRQGHQETQYF. Based on the CDR3 plus reference TRBV5-1 and TRBJ2-5, the full variable domain is KAGVTQTPRYLIKTRGQQVTLSCSPISGHRSVSWYQQTPGQGLQFLFEYFSETQRNKGNFPGRFSGRQFSNSRSEMNVSTLELGDSALYLCASRQGHQETQYFGPGTRLLVL.

J is TRBJ1-1 and V is TRBV5-1, with 7 bases that match TRBD1. The germline V gene has CDR1 SGHRS and CDR2 YFSETQ. The CDR3 consists of 14 residues. J gave up 1 base and V 3 bases, and 3 bases lay outside the gene matches. The CDR3 region has the DNA TGCGCCAGCAGCTCAGGGGGAGGGAACACTGAAGCTTTCTTT. Amino acids: CASSSGGGNTEAFF.

This clonotype showed up just a few times. DNA for the CDR3: TGCGCCAGCAGTCCAGGGTCGGAGATAAATACGCAGTATTTT. This encodes CASSPGSEINTQYF. This chain connects TRBV5-1 to TRBJ2-3; D is possibly TRBD1 (5 bases). The CDR3 runs 14 residues. V was trimmed by 5 bases and J by 7 bases, leaving 17 bases between them. CDR1 is SGHRS and CDR2 is YFSETQ in the germline V gene.

This clonotype turned up a few times. This chain connects TRBV5-4 to TRBJ2-1; D is perhaps TRBD1 (5 bases). The ends were cut back, 1 base at V and 4 bases at J, with 18 bases in the middle. The V gene's germline CDR1 is SGHNT and CDR2 YYREEE (reference sequence). The CDR3 is 17 residues long. CDR3 sequence: CASSLSIGQGSYNEQFF. DNA for the CDR3: TGTGCCAGCAGCTTGAGTATCGGGCAGGGATCATACAATGAGCAGTTCTTC.

The V call is TRBV11-1, the J call TRBJ2-7, with 11 positions matching TRBD2. The germline V gene has CDR1 SGHAT and CDR2 FQDESV (reference sequence). The V gene end was trimmed by 6 bases and the J gene end by 7 bases; junction bases not matched to a gene: 8. The CDR3 is 14 residues long. The CDR3 DNA reads as TGTGCCAGCAGTACTGGACTAGCGGGTAGTGAGCAGTACTTC. Residues: CASSTGLAGSEQYF.

This clonotype showed up many times. V usage is TRBV29-1 and J usage is TRBJ1-1; D is undetermined. Between the trimmed V and J ends, which lost 0 bases and 1 base, there was a span of 15 bases. CDR1 and CDR2 from the germline V gene are SQVTM and ANQGSEA. This CDR3 spans 16 amino acids. The CDR3 loop reads CSVEELFGVANTEAFF. Written as DNA, the CDR3 is TGCAGCGTTGAAGAGTTGTTCGGGGTGGCGAACACTGAAGCTTTCTTT.

V and J are TRBV11-2 and TRBJ1-6; 7 bases are a match to TRBD1. V dropped 4 bases and J dropped 9; count of bases not matched to a gene: 3. CDR1 and CDR2 from the germline V gene are SGHAT and FQNNGV. The CDR3 extends over 13 amino acids. The CDR3 DNA sequence: TGTGCCAGCAGCTCCGGGACAGTTTCACCCCTCCACTTT. Protein sequence: CASSSGTVSPLHF.

V usage is TRBV20-1 and J usage is TRBJ2-7; 10 bases match TRBD2. CDR1 is DFQATT and CDR2 is SNEGSKA in the germline V gene (reference sequence). CDR3 length: 13 amino acids. Trimming removed 6 bases from V and 1 base from J; junction bases left unmatched: 3. CDR3 nucleotides: TGCAGTGCGGGACTAGCGCCTTCCTACGAGCAGTACTTC. Protein sequence: CSAGLAPSYEQYF.

The table lists this clonotype with a few counts. The chain couples TRBV12-3 or TRBV12-4 to TRBJ2-3; D is perhaps TRBD1 or TRBD2 (5 bases each). This CDR3 has 14 residues. Between the trimmed V and J ends, which lost 4 bases and 6 bases, there was a span of 14 bases. The CDR3 is CASSSWGRGDTQYF. Written as DNA, the CDR3 is TGTGCCAGCAGTTCATGGGGCCGAGGGGATACGCAGTATTTT.

This clonotype was seen only a few times. This sequence joins TRBV27 and TRBJ1-5; 7 bases are shared with TRBD1. CDR3 size: 18 residues. The germline V gene has CDR1 MNHEY and CDR2 SMNVEV (reference sequence). The ends lost 6 bases at V and 0 bases at J; junction bases unmatched: 14. The CDR3 DNA follows: TGTGCCAGCAGACGCCGGGACAGATTAATGTTTAGCAATCAGCCCCAGCATTTT. Amino acid sequence: CASRRRDRLMFSNQPQHF.

The table lists this clonotype with a few counts. This chain joins TRBV6-1 and TRBJ2-1; D is ambiguous. The germline V gene encodes CDR1 MNHNS and CDR2 SASEGT. The CDR3 loop spans 15 amino acids. V lost 3 bases to trimming and J lost 0 bases, with 9 bases between them. The DNA of the CDR3 is TGTGCCAGCAGTGACGTCCGCAGCTCCTACAATGAGCAGTTCTTC. Residues: CASSDVRSSYNEQFF.

This clonotype has ten or more counts. The CDR3 DNA follows: TGTGCCACCAGCAGCTACAATGAGCAGTTCTTC. Its protein product is CATSSYNEQFF. This chain connects TRBV24-1 to TRBJ2-1; D is uncertain. V lost 7 bases, J lost 3 bases, and 3 bases lay in between. Germline lookup yields CDR1 KGHDR and CDR2 SFDVKD. This CDR3 contains 11 residues.